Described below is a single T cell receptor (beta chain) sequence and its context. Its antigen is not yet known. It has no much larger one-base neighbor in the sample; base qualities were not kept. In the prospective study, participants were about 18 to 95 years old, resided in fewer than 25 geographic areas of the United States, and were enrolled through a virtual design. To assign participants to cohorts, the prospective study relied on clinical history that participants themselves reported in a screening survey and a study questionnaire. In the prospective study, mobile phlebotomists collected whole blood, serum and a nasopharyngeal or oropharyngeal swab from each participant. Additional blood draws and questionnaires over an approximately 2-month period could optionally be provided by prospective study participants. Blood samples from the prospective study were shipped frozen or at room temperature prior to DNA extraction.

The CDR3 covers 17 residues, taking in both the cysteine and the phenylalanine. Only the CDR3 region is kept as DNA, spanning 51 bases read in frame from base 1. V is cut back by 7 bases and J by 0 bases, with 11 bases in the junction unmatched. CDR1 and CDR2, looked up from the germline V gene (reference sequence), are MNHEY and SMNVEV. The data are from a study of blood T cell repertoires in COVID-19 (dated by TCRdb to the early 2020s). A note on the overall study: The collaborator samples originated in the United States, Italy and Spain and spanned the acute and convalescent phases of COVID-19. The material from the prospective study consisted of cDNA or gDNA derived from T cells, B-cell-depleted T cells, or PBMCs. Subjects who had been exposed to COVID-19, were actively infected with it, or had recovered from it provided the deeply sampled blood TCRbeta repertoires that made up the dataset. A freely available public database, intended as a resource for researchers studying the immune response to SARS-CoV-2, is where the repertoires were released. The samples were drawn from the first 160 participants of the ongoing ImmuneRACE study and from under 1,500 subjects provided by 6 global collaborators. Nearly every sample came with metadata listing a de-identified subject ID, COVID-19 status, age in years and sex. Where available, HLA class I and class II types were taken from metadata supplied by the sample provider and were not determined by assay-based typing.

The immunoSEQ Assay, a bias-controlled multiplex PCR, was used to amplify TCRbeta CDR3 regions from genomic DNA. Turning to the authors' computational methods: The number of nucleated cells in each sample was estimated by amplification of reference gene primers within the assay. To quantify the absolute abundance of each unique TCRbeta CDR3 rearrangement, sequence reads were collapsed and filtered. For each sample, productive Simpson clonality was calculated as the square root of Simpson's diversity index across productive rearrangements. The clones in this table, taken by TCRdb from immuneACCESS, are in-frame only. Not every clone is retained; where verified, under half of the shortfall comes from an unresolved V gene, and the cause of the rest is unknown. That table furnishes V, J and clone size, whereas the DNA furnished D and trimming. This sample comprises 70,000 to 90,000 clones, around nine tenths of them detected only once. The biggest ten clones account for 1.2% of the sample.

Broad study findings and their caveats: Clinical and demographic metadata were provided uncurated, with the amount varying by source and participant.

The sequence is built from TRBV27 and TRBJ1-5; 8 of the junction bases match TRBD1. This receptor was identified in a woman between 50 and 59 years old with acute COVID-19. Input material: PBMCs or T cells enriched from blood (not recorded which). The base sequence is TGTGCCAGCAACCCTTATGGACAGGGCCATAGCAATCAGCCCCAGCATTTT. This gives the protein CASNPYGQGHSNQPQHF.